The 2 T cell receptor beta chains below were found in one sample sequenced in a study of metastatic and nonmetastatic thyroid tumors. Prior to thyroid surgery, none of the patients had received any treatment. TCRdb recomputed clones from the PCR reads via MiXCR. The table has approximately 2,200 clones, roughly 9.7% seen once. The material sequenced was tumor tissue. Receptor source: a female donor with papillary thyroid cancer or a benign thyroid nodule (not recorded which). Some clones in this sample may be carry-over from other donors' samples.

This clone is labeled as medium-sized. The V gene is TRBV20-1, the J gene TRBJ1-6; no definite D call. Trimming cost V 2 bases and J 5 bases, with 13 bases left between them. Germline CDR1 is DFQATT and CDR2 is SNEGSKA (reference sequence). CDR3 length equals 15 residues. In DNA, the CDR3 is TGCAGTGCTAGATCCACGCACGGGAATAATTCACCCCTCCACTTT. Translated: CSARSTHGNNSPLHF.

The CDR3: CASSRGFYTEAFF. CDR3 sequence (DNA): TGTGCCAGCTCCCGGGGGTTTTACACTGAAGCTTTCTTT. This chain joins TRBV6-1 and TRBJ1-1; perhaps TRBD1 as D (5 bases). The CDR3 runs 13 residues. Germline loops: CDR1 MNHNS, CDR2 SASEGT. V gave up 8 bases and J gave up 3 bases, with 13 bases separating them.